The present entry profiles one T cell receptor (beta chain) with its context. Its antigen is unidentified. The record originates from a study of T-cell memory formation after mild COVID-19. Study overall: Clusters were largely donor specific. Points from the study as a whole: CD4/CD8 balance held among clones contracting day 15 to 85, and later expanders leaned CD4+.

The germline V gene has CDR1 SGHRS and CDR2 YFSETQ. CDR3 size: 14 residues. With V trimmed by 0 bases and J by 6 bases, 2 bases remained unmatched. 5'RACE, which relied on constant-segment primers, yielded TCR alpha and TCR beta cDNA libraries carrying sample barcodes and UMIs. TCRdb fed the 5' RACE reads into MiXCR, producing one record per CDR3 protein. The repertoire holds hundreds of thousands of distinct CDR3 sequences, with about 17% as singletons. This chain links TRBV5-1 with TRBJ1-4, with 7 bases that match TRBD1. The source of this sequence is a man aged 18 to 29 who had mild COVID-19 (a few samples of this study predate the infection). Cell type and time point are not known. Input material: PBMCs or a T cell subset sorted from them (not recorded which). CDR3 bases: TGCGCCAGCAGCTTGGGGGGACAGTATGAAAAACTGTTTTTT. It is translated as CASSLGGQYEKLFF.